This T cell receptor (beta chain) is drawn from a study of OX40 agonist ivuxolimab in advanced cancers. The protocol was immunoSEQ multiplex PCR, while the TCRdb copy is restricted to in-frame clones and leaves out a portion. The sample consists of about 72,000 clones, about 88% of them appearing once. Patients had blood sampled at baseline and again on cycle 4 day 1 and cycle 7 day 1. CDR3 size: 16 residues. In germline, CDR1 is LNHDA, CDR2 SQIVND (reference sequence). With 1 base removed from V and 2 bases from J, the gap between germline ends came to 13 bases. The chain recombines TRBV19 with TRBJ2-3; D tentatively fits TRBD1 or TRBD2 (5 bases each). The sample was CD4+ or CD8+ T cells sorted from blood, taken in a trial of the OX40 agonist ivuxolimab. The receptor was isolated from an adult with an advanced solid tumor such as melanoma, head and neck, liver or kidney cancer. CDR3 DNA: TGTGCCAGTAGTATAGCGGGAAGGGGTCCCACAGATACGCAGTATTTT. It yields the protein CASSIAGRGPTDTQYF.